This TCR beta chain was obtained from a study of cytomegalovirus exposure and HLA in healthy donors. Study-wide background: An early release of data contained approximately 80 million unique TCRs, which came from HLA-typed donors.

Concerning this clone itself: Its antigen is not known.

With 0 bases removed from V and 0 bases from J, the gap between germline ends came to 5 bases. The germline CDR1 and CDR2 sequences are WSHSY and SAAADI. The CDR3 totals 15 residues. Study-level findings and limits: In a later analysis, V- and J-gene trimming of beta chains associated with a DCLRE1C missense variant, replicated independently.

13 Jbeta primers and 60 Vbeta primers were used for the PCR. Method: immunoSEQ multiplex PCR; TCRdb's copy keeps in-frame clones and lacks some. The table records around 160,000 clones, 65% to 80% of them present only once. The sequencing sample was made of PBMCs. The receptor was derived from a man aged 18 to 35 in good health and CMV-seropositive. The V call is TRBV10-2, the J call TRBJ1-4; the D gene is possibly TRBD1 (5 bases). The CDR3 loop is CASSESGATNEKLFF. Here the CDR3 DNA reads TGCGCCAGCAGTGAGTCAGGGGCAACTAATGAAAAACTGTTTTTT.